These 9 T cell receptor beta chains were all obtained from the same sample, sequenced in a study of HIV-infected patients and healthy controls. MiXCR, applied by TCRdb to the 5' RACE reads, yields one record per CDR3 protein. In the table there are over 15,000 distinct CDR3 sequences, 15% to 20% of which are singletons. The sample comprised CD8+ T cells from blood. These TCRs come from a human donor in good health.

This clonotype was recorded at least ten times. The V gene is TRBV29-1, the J gene TRBJ2-2, with D perhaps TRBD1 (6 bases). Germline V gene lookup returns CDR1 SQVTM and CDR2 ANQGSEA. The V end was cut by 3 bases, the J end by 5 bases, with 13 bases between. This CDR3 contains 14 residues. The CDR3: CSVDEAGQTGELFF. CDR3 in DNA: TGCAGCGTTGATGAGGCAGGACAGACCGGGGAGCTGTTTTTT.

This clonotype was seen repeatedly, ten times or more. V and J are TRBV29-1 and TRBJ2-5; D might be TRBD2 (7 bases). CDR3 length equals 14 residues. The germline V gene encodes CDR1 SQVTM and CDR2 ANQGSEA. Trimming pared 6 bases from V and 2 bases from J, leaving 16 bases between. The CDR3 reads CSVESGDTQETQYF. DNA of the CDR3: TGCAGCGTAGAGAGCGGGGACACTCAAGAGACCCAGTACTTC.

This clonotype was counted many times. The rearrangement links TRBV6-5 to TRBJ2-1; the D gene is possibly TRBD2 (5 bases). This CDR3 region has 16 residues. Germline V gene lookup returns CDR1 MNHEY and CDR2 SVGAGI. Trimming took off 2 bases at V and 3 bases at J, with 14 bases between the two ends. CDR3 nucleotides: TGTGCCAGCAGTTACGGGCCGCGGGCAAGCTACAATGAGCAGTTCTTC. Its translation is CASSYGPRASYNEQFF.

This clonotype was detected many times. This sequence joins TRBV12-3 or TRBV12-4 and TRBJ1-1; D perhaps matches TRBD1 (6 bases). This CDR3 has 14 amino acids. The ends were cut back, 3 bases at V and 6 bases at J, with 14 bases in the middle. The CDR3 DNA follows: TGTGCCAGCAGTTTCCCAGGGGTTGGGCCTGAAGCTTTCTTT. Its protein product is CASSFPGVGPEAFF.

The table lists this clonotype with a few counts. The chain links TRBV11-1 to TRBJ2-3; D is unclear. The CDR3 contains 11 residues. Germline values: CDR1 SGHAT, CDR2 FQDESV (reference sequence). Trimming shortened V by 5 bases and J by 6 bases, and 6 bases separated the two germline ends. CDR3 region: CASSGMDTQYF. In DNA form, the CDR3 reads TGTGCCAGCAGCGGGATGGATACGCAGTATTTT.

This clonotype was detected many times. CDR3 DNA: TGCGCCAGCAGCTTGGGGGGTGGGCAGTTCTTC. Its protein product is CASSLGGGQFF. V is TRBV5-1 and J is TRBJ2-1; no firm D call. The CDR3 consists of 11 residues. V shed 0 bases and J shed 12 bases, with 7 bases lying between them. The germline V gene encodes CDR1 SGHRS and CDR2 YFSETQ.

This clonotype came up many times. The genes are TRBV5-1 and TRBJ1-1; D is possibly TRBD1 (6 bases). Germline V gene lookup returns CDR1 SGHRS and CDR2 YFSETQ. V lost 0 bases and J lost 4, with 10 bases in between. The CDR3 length is 14 residues. The CDR3 region has the DNA TGCGCCAGCAGCTTGGCAGGGGACATCACTGAAGCTTTCTTT. The encoded protein is CASSLAGDITEAFF. Full variable domain (outside the CDR3, taken from reference TRBV5-1 and TRBJ1-1): KAGVTQTPRYLIKTRGQQVTLSCSPISGHRSVSWYQQTPGQGLQFLFEYFSETQRNKGNFPGRFSGRQFSNSRSEMNVSTLELGDSALYLCASSLAGDITEAFFGQGTRLTVV.

The rearrangement links TRBV19 to TRBJ2-7, with D perhaps matching TRBD1 or TRBD2 (6 bases each). Germline V gene data show CDR1 as LNHDA and CDR2 as SQIVND (reference sequence). The CDR3 spans 14 residues. Trimming pared 5 bases from V and 3 bases from J, leaving 14 bases between. As DNA, the CDR3 is TGTGCCAGTAGTCCACAGGGAGCGGGCTACGAGCAGTACTTC. It codes for CASSPQGAGYEQYF. Supplemented by reference TRBV19 and TRBJ2-7, the full variable domain reads DGGITQSPKYLFRKEGQNVTLSCEQNLNHDAMYWYRQDPGQGLRLIYYSQIVNDFQKGDIAEGYSVSREKKESFPLTVTSAQKNPTAFYLCASSPQGAGYEQYFGPGTRLTVT.

At least ten counts were recorded for this clonotype. V usage is TRBV20-1 and J usage is TRBJ2-7; 8 bases are a match to TRBD2. The CDR3 extends over 15 amino acids. The V gene end was trimmed by 6 bases and the J gene end by 10 bases; junction bases not matched to a gene: 20. In germline, CDR1 is DFQATT, CDR2 SNEGSKA (reference sequence). The CDR3 spells CSAQEGTSSGEEQYF. The CDR3 bases are TGCAGTGCCCAAGAAGGGACTAGTTCGGGTGAAGAACAGTACTTC.